Shown below are 2 T cell receptor beta chains from a single sample sequenced in a study of cytomegalovirus exposure and HLA in healthy donors. The PCR employed 60 Vbeta primers together with 13 Jbeta primers. Produced via immunoSEQ multiplex PCR; TCRdb's table is partial and in-frame only. The table lists 75,000 to 95,000 clones, roughly 80% of them singletons. Input material: PBMCs. These receptors were taken from a woman aged 40 to 49 in good health and CMV-seropositive.

The rearrangement joins TRBV5-1 to TRBJ2-3, with 8 bases lining up with TRBD2. Germline-derived CDR1 and CDR2 are SGHRS and YFSETQ. The CDR3 contains 15 residues. V dropped 4 bases and J dropped 4; count of bases not matched to a gene: 8. The CDR3 DNA sequence: TGCGCCAGCAGCCGCGGTACGGGAGGGCCAGATACGCAGTATTTT. Protein: CASSRGTGGPDTQYF.

The sample holds one count of this clone. One junction end does not reproduce the germline sequence, and a read error may be involved. The chain combines TRBV7-7 with TRBJ2-5; 8 bases line up with TRBD2. The CDR3 runs to 15 residues. In germline, CDR1 is SSHAT, CDR2 FNYEAQ (reference sequence). CDR3 coding DNA: TGTGCTAGCAGCTTGGGGACTAGTACTGGAGAGACCCAGTACTTC. Encoded protein: CASSLGTSTGETQYF.